What follows is one TCR beta chain and its context. This entry belongs to a study of OX40 agonist ivuxolimab in advanced cancers. Study as a whole: Around 40% of patients had received prior checkpoint inhibitor therapy.

CDR3 length: 13 residues. The germline V and J ends were trimmed by 4 bases and 0 bases, with 1 base remaining between them. The V gene's germline CDR1 is MNHEY and CDR2 SMNVEV (reference sequence). Sequencing used immunoSEQ multiplex PCR; TCRdb keeps in-frame clones, though not all of them. The profile shows tens of thousands of clones, approximately 88% of them singletons. The clonotype comes from an adult with an advanced solid tumor such as melanoma, head and neck, liver or kidney cancer. The sequencing used CD4+ or CD8+ T cells sorted from blood, collected in a trial of the OX40 agonist ivuxolimab. The V and J genes are TRBV27 and TRBJ2-6, with no clear D. As DNA, the CDR3 is TGTGCCAGCAGTTCCTCTGGGGCCAACGTCCTGACTTTC. As protein: CASSSSGANVLTF.